Each of the 14 T cell receptor beta chains below was sequenced from the same sample in a study of shared clonotypes between healthy human individuals. Naive CD8 cells were CD45RO-negative, positively selected for CCR7, excluding terminally differentiated effector memory CD45RA+ cells. Clones were sequenced by immunoSEQ multiplex PCR, and TCRdb holds only the in-frame ones, with some missing. The sample includes some 740,000 clones, almost 95% of them seen just once. The sample comprised naive CD8+ T cells sorted from blood. These receptors came from a man aged 25 to 40 in good health.

A single count supports this clone. The gene calls are TRBV27 and TRBJ1-1; the match to TRBD1 covers 8 bases. This CDR3 is 15 amino acids long. CDR1 is MNHEY and CDR2 is SMNVEV in the germline V gene (reference sequence). V dropped 1 base and J dropped 4; count of bases not matched to a gene: 5. CDR3 coding DNA: TGTGCCAGCAGTTTATTCCAAGGACAGGGCACTGAAGCTTTCTTT. Its protein is CASSLFQGQGTEAFF.

The rearrangement joins TRBV2 to TRBJ2-7; D gene uncertain. The ends were cut back, 7 bases at V and 5 bases at J, with 6 bases in the middle. Germline CDR1 is SNHLY and CDR2 is FYNNEI. CDR3 length: 10 amino acids. The CDR3 sequence: CASIFHEQYF. As DNA, the CDR3 is TGTGCCAGCATATTCCACGAGCAGTACTTC. The whole variable domain, remainder taken from reference TRBV2 and TRBJ2-7, is EPEVTQTPSHQVTQMGQEVILRCVPISNHLYFYWYRQILGQKVEFLVSFYNNEISEKSEIFDDQFSVERPDGSNFTLKIRSTKLEDSAMYFCASIFHEQYFGPGTRLTVT.

A single count supports this clone. V gene TRBV7-6 combines with J gene TRBJ1-3; no clear D gene. The CDR3 totals 15 residues. The ends were cut back, 1 base at V and 0 bases at J, with 7 bases in the middle. The germline gives CDR1 SGHVS, CDR2 FNYEAQ. CDR3 DNA: TGTGCCAGCAGCTTAGATCTGAACTCTGGAAACACCATATATTTT. This gives the protein CASSLDLNSGNTIYF.

This chain uses TRBV5-8 with TRBJ2-7, with D hard to call. Germline CDR1 SGHTS, CDR2 YDEGEE. This CDR3 has 12 residues. V lost 1 base to trimming and J lost 3 bases, with 5 bases between them. The CDR3 sequence: CASSLLGYEQYF. The CDR3, as DNA: TGTGCCAGCAGCTTGCTAGGCTACGAGCAGTACTTC. The full variable domain, its missing parts supplied by reference TRBV5-8 and TRBJ2-7, is EAGVTQSPTHLIKTRGQQATLRCSPISGHTSVYWYQQALGLGLQFLLWYDEGEERNRGNFPPRFSGRQFPNYSSELNVNALELEDSALYLCASSLLGYEQYFGPGTRLTVT.

This clone was counted a single time. The chain joins TRBV11-2 to TRBJ2-1; 12 positions match TRBD2. This CDR3 has 15 residues. Germline CDR1 SGHAT, CDR2 FQNNGV. Trimming took 4 bases from V and 8 from J; bases not matched to a gene: 6. The CDR3, as DNA: TGTGCCAGCAGCTCCCTAGCGGGAGGGATGGATGAGCAGTTCTTC. Encoded protein: CASSSLAGGMDEQFF.

This clone was recorded only once. The chain links TRBV9 to TRBJ2-2; TRBD1 agrees at 7 bases. CDR3 length: 17 residues. Germline CDR1 reads SGDLS; CDR2 reads YYNGEE. J gave up 0 bases and V 6 bases, and 11 bases lay outside the gene matches. The CDR3 loop reads CASTIDRDLSNTGELFF. The CDR3, as DNA: TGTGCCAGCACCATTGACAGGGACCTGTCGAACACCGGGGAGCTGTTTTTT.

The chain joins TRBV28 to TRBJ2-1, with 13 positions matching TRBD2. Germline V CDR1 and CDR2: MDHEN, SYDVKM. This CDR3 region has 16 residues. Trimming took 5 bases from V and 2 from J; bases not matched to a gene: 3. This CDR3 is CASSPGLAGAYNEQFF. The CDR3 DNA reads as TGTGCCAGCAGTCCCGGACTAGCGGGGGCCTACAATGAGCAGTTCTTC.

CDR3 DNA: TGCGCCAGCAGCCCTAGCTTCAGGGATGGAAACACCATATATTTT. Translated: CASSPSFRDGNTIYF. The chain has TRBV4-1 and TRBJ1-3; D might be TRBD1 (5 bases). V was cut by 4 bases and J by 3 bases, with 13 bases left in between. Germline-derived CDR1 and CDR2 are MGHRA and YSYEKL. The CDR3 has 15 residues.

The chain combines TRBV15 with TRBJ2-1; D remains unclear. The CDR3 is 15 amino acids. Deletions cut 0 bases from V and 7 bases from J, with 13 bases between. Germline-derived CDR1 and CDR2 are LNHNV and YYDKDF (reference sequence). CDR3 coding DNA: TGTGCCACCAGCAGAGAGGCATCACCCCCGAATGAGCAGTTCTTC. As protein: CATSREASPPNEQFF. Drawing the rest from reference TRBV15 and TRBJ2-1, the complete variable domain is DAMVIQNPRYQVTQFGKPVTLSCSQTLNHNVMYWYQQKSSQAPKLLFHYYDKDFNNEADTPDNFQSRRPNTSFCFLDIRSPGLGDTAMYLCATSREASPPNEQFFGPGTRLTVL.

The chain couples TRBV13 to TRBJ2-3, with 15 nucleotides matching TRBD2. The CDR3 contains 19 residues. The germline gives CDR1 PRHDT, CDR2 FYEKMQ (reference sequence). The J segment lost 1 base and the V segment lost 0 bases, leaving 5 bases of the junction unmatched. For the CDR3, the DNA is TGTGCCAGCAGCTTAGGAGGACTAGCGGGAGGGTACGGCACAGATACGCAGTATTTT. Its translation is CASSLGGLAGGYGTDTQYF.

The V and J genes are TRBV11-3 and TRBJ2-7; 12 bases map to TRBD1. The CDR3 has 15 amino acids. The germline V gene encodes CDR1 SGHNT and CDR2 YENEEA. V lost 5 bases to trimming and J lost 4 bases; unmatched junction nucleotides: 6. For the CDR3, the DNA is TGTGCCAGCAGCCCCGGGGGACAGGGGGCTTACGAGCAGTACTTC. This gives the protein CASSPGGQGAYEQYF.

Here the CDR3 reads CASSQRTGAPYEQYF. The CDR3 DNA is TGTGCCAGCAGCCAGAGGACAGGGGCACCCTACGAGCAGTACTTC. V usage is TRBV4-2 and J usage is TRBJ2-7, with TRBD1 identical over 9 bases. This CDR3 has 15 residues. Germline lookup yields CDR1 LGHNA and CDR2 YNFKEQ. J was trimmed by 2 bases and V by 3 bases; bases with no gene match: 5.

J is TRBJ2-7 and V is TRBV7-8; D gene unclear. The CDR3 has 13 residues. Between the trimmed V and J ends, which lost 4 bases and 0 bases, there was a span of 7 bases. Looked up from germline, CDR1 is SGHVS and CDR2 is FQNEAQ. CDR3 sequence (DNA): TGTGCCAGCAGCTATGGCGGCTCCTACGAGCAGTACTTC. Translating it yields CASSYGGSYEQYF.

V is TRBV9 and J is TRBJ2-7; D gene ambiguous. The CDR3 has 15 amino acids. Germline loops: CDR1 SGDLS, CDR2 YYNGEE. Trimming stripped 0 bases from V and 0 bases from J, with 10 bases between. The CDR3 coding sequence is TGTGCCAGCAGCGTAGGGGTCGGGTACTCCTACGAGCAGTACTTC. As protein: CASSVGVGYSYEQYF. Using reference TRBV9 and TRBJ2-7 for the parts outside the CDR3, the full variable domain is DSGVTQTPKHLITATGQRVTLRCSPRSGDLSVYWYQQSLDQGLQFLIQYYNGEERAKGNILERFSAQQFPDLHSELNLSSLELGDSALYFCASSVGVGYSYEQYFGPGTRLTVT.